This TCR beta chain was retrieved from a study of identical twins listed by TCRdb under 2016. Study-level background: To test whether fetal clonotypes persist, the study used deep sequencing on TCR alpha and beta repertoires from monozygotic twins, unrelated adults of various ages, and cord blood. Replicate twin experiments were performed at different times using different library preparation protocols to rule out contamination. The research as a whole found: Compared with coincidental sharing between unrelated individuals, out-of-frame TCR alpha sequences shared between twins showed an excess of sequences with low generation probability. A weaker excess of twin sharing was found in beta out-of-frame sequences because the signal-to-noise ratio was lowered by fewer shared sequences. Zero-insertion analyses could be partly confounded by invariant T cells such as MAIT and iNKT, although diverse VJ usage argued against such confounding for most clonotypes. Conclusions relied on cross-sectional statistical analysis, since the same donors could not be followed over many years. Out-of-frame TCR alpha sharing in monozygotic twins was systematically underestimated by recombination models, whereas sharing between unrelated individuals was in agreement with the recombination models. Abundant cord blood beta clonotypes carried fewer insertions; young adult naive repertoires showed a weaker similar trend, while memory repertoires showed none.

V ends up 5 bases short and J 5 bases short, with an unmatched junction base count of 6. The CDR3 covers 15 residues, taking in both the cysteine and the phenylalanine. The entry retains the CDR3 DNA only, 45 bases that are in frame from base 1. From the germline V gene, CDR1 is MDHEN and CDR2 is SYDVKM. Note on this clonotype: Its antigen is still unknown. No much larger clone exists at a distance of one base, and base qualities are not known.

Library creation used 5' RACE. The listed sequencing device is Illumina HiSeq 2000. A universal primer binding site was introduced by template switching, and a unique molecular identifier was present in the final cDNA, enabling accurate counting of TCR cDNA molecules. Specific primers in the conserved constant-segment region were used to synthesize first-strand cDNA for the TCR alpha and beta chains. Each cDNA library was double barcoded, with a SMART-Mk sample barcode plus Illumina barcodes, to control for contamination. TruSeq adapter sequences along with Illumina sample barcodes were introduced in two successive PCR steps. The TCR alpha and beta cDNA libraries were sequenced on the Illumina HiSeq platform using custom primers. In the source study's methods: Raw reads were processed with MiGEC to extract unique molecular identifiers, and MiXCR was used to determine CDR3 positions. For each individual, recombination models were inferred using an EM algorithm with the repgenHMM and IGoR tools. Shared clonotype analysis was performed with the tcR package in R, normalizing sharing by the product of cloneset sizes. Out-of-frame nonproductive sequences were analyzed to study raw recombination free of thymic and clonal selection effects. Clones were called with MiXCR by TCRdb after fastp trimmed the public reads at Q25, and only in-frame beta chains were retained. One record per CDR3 amino acid sequence lists the most common genes and DNA. The V and J calls and clone size come from TCRdb's table, not from the authors' own analysis. The table for this sample lists 510,000 or so distinct CDR3 sequences; 13% to 15% of them were counted only once. Of the sample, roughly 0.43% is held by the ten largest clones.

Every donor in the study was a healthy Caucasian. Three pairs of female monozygotic twins, all aged roughly 18 to 29 years, made up the twin cohort. Positive isolation kits from Invitrogen were used to isolate the CD4+ and CD8+ T cell populations. These records were also assigned to another study, of yellow fever vaccine responses in identical twins. As the second study states: The authors reported that the T cell response to vaccination in identical twins appeared partly convergent and partly personalized. In the study, vaccine-responding T cell clones were precisely tracked in identical twins.

The TCR sequence derives from a woman aged 18-29 years in good health. The chain joins TRBV28 to TRBJ2-1, and TRBD1 aligns with 10 junction nucleotides. Material for sequencing was CD4+ T cells sorted from blood. CDR3 loop: CASSKTGGVHNEQFF. The bases are TGTGCCAGCAGTAAGACAGGGGGCGTCCACAATGAGCAGTTCTTC.